The 27 T cell receptor beta chains presented below share a single source sample, sequenced in a study of spatial heterogeneity in lung cancer. TCRdb ran MiXCR on the 5' RACE reads and lists one entry per CDR3 protein. The repertoire holds about 7,900 distinct CDR3 sequences, roughly 5% seen once, with around 28% in the top ten. Time point indicated: sample taken at primary tumor resection. Whole RNA came from tumor, nontumor lung or frozen PBMC and was sequenced without being sorted. The sequences come from PBMCs, collected at surgery. These receptors were taken from a male donor with early-stage non-small cell lung cancer.

This clonotype was picked up many times. This beta chain appears as a stray read in a library generated for alpha chains; its size is not informative. The CDR3 is CATSDRGRVSGYTF. Written as DNA, the CDR3 is TGTGCCACCAGTGACAGGGGAAGAGTTTCGGGCTACACCTTC. The chain recombines TRBV24-1 with TRBJ1-2, with a possible D match to TRBD1 (6 bases). Between the trimmed V and J ends, which lost 4 bases and 8 bases, there was a span of 16 bases. The germline V gene has CDR1 KGHDR and CDR2 SFDVKD. This CDR3 region has 14 residues.

This clonotype was seen more than once but under ten times. Because this beta chain is a stray read in a library intended to capture alpha chains, its abundance should not be given much weight. The chain carries TRBV12-3 or TRBV12-4 and TRBJ2-7; 9 bases map to TRBD2. The CDR3 covers 17 residues. Trimming at V came to 2 bases and at J to 9 bases, leaving 17 bases not matched to a gene. DNA for the CDR3: TGTGCCAGCAGTTTAAAGTCTTTGGGACTAGCTGGAAATGTGCAGTACTTC. Its protein is CASSLKSLGLAGNVQYF.

This clonotype qualifies as medium-sized. As an off-target read in a library built for alpha chains, this beta chain has a frequency of little significance. The chain recombines TRBV28 with TRBJ2-2; D is possibly TRBD1 or TRBD2 (5 bases each). This CDR3 region has 18 residues. Trimming stripped 4 bases from V and 0 bases from J, with 18 bases between. The V gene's germline CDR1 is MDHEN and CDR2 SYDVKM. The CDR3 coding sequence is TGTGCCAGCAGTTCACCGGCTGGGGCGGGTTCGAACACCGGGGAGCTGTTTTTT. Residues: CASSSPAGAGSNTGELFF.

This clonotype was seen repeatedly, ten times or more. The library was designed around alpha chains, so this beta chain is a stray read whose abundance carries little weight. V and J are TRBV2 and TRBJ2-1; TRBD1 matches 10 bases. The length of the CDR3 is 17 residues. Germline trimming cut 6 bases from V and 10 bases from J; bases unmatched to any gene: 18. The V gene's germline CDR1 is SNHLY and CDR2 FYNNEI. CDR3 amino acids: CASRALGGTGVVYEQFF. CDR3 nucleotides: TGTGCCAGCAGGGCCCTAGGAGGGACAGGGGTAGTTTACGAGCAGTTCTTC.

This clonotype was observed at least ten times. Within a library made for alpha chains, this beta chain is off target, and its count is uninformative. The chain uses TRBV6-5 and TRBJ2-5, with D possibly being TRBD1 or TRBD2 (5 bases each). Germline CDR1 and CDR2: MNHEY and SVGAGI. V was cut by 6 bases and J by 5 bases, with 16 bases left in between. The CDR3 length is 14 residues. Here the CDR3 reads CASSPLRGPETQYF. The CDR3 nucleotides read TGTGCCAGCAGCCCCCTACGGGGACCGGAGACCCAGTACTTC.

Note on this clonotype: The library was designed around alpha chains, so this beta chain is a stray read whose abundance carries little weight. The chain has TRBV7-2 and TRBJ1-6; D is unclear. CDR1 is SGHTA, CDR2 FQGNSA, per germline. The CDR3 totals 16 residues. The germline V and J ends were trimmed by 5 bases and 10 bases, with 21 bases remaining between them. The CDR3 reads CASSPAGAIHGSPLHF. The CDR3 coding sequence is TGTGCCAGCAGCCCCGCCGGTGCGATTCACGGCTCACCCCTCCACTTT.

This clonotype is categorized as medium-sized. In a library made to pick up alpha chains, this beta chain is a stray read with a size that means little. The chain joins TRBV28 to TRBJ2-3, with D tentatively TRBD2 (6 bases). V lost 4 bases to trimming and J lost 3 bases, with 14 bases between them. From germline, CDR1 is MDHEN and CDR2 SYDVKM. The CDR3 is 15 residues long. The CDR3, as DNA: TGTGCCAGCAGTTCGACTAGATTTGGAACAGATACGCAGTATTTT. It specifies CASSSTRFGTDTQYF.

This clonotype occurred a few times. With the library built for alpha chains, this beta chain is off target and its frequency is not meaningful. V gene TRBV30 combines with J gene TRBJ2-5; no reliable D call. V was trimmed by 4 bases and J by 2 bases, leaving 5 bases between them. The germline V gene has CDR1 GTSNPN and CDR2 SVGIG (reference sequence). The CDR3 loop spans 11 amino acids. CDR3 in DNA: TGTGCCTGGAACTATCAAGAGACCCAGTACTTC. The encoded protein is CAWNYQETQYF.

This clonotype occurred a few times. This beta chain represents an off-target read in a library built for alpha chains; its size is of limited meaning. The CDR3 sequence is CASFGATEAFF. CDR3 in DNA: TGTGCCAGCTTCGGGGCCACTGAAGCTTTCTTT. The chain carries TRBV6-5 and TRBJ1-1; D is perhaps TRBD1 (5 bases). V gave up 8 bases and J gave up 4 bases, with 8 bases separating them. Germline V CDR1 and CDR2: MNHEY, SVGAGI. CDR3 length equals 11 residues.

This clonotype was counted between two and nine times. Within a library made for alpha chains, this beta chain is off target, and its count is uninformative. The chain employs TRBV6-5 and TRBJ1-1; no clear D gene. Trimming left V 2 bases short and J 12 bases short, with 10 bases between. The CDR3 spans 11 residues. Per the germline V gene, CDR1 is MNHEY and CDR2 is SVGAGI. The CDR3 bases are TGTGCCAGCAGTTACGGGCAGGCCCCTTTCTTT. Its protein product is CASSYGQAPFF.

This clonotype was detected ten times or more. This beta chain represents an off-target read in a library built for alpha chains; its size is of limited meaning. This chain uses TRBV25-1 with TRBJ2-3; 10 bases map to TRBD2. J lost 6 bases, V lost 2 bases, and 8 bases had no gene match. This CDR3 is built from 16 residues. CDR1 is MGHDK and CDR2 is SYGVNS in the germline V gene. The CDR3 sequence: CASSEKRLAGADTQYF. The CDR3 DNA reads TGTGCCAGCAGTGAAAAGAGGCTAGCGGGGGCGGATACGCAGTATTTT.

This clonotype was found a few times. Because this beta chain is a stray read in a library intended to capture alpha chains, its abundance should not be given much weight. This chain joins TRBV4-3 and TRBJ1-6, with D hard to call. The V and J ends lost 4 bases and 7 bases respectively, with 11 bases between them. CDR1 is LGHNA and CDR2 is YSLEER in the germline V gene. The CDR3 contains 14 residues. CDR3 in amino acids: CASSRRDGNSPLHF. Here the CDR3 DNA reads TGCGCCAGCAGCCGTCGCGACGGGAATTCACCCCTCCACTTT.

There are many counts of this clonotype. This beta chain represents an off-target read in a library built for alpha chains; its size is of limited meaning. This chain uses TRBV4-1 with TRBJ2-7, with unresolved D. Germline loops: CDR1 MGHRA, CDR2 YSYEKL. V was pared by 1 base and J by 2 bases, with 15 bases between. The CDR3 is 16 residues long. Written as DNA, the CDR3 is TGCGCCAGCAGCCAAGTTAAGCCAGTTGGAACCTACGAGCAGTACTTC. It yields the protein CASSQVKPVGTYEQYF.

By sample fraction, this clonotype is medium-sized (0.01 to 0.1%). This beta chain lies outside the target of a library built for alpha chains; its clone size means little. This chain uses TRBV27 with TRBJ1-1; D perhaps matches TRBD1 (5 bases). V gave up 0 bases and J gave up 4 bases, with 9 bases separating them. Germline V gene data show CDR1 as MNHEY and CDR2 as SMNVEV (reference sequence). The CDR3 runs to 14 residues. CDR3: CASSLSIGGTEAFF. CDR3 nucleotides: TGTGCCAGCAGTTTATCGATCGGGGGCACTGAAGCTTTCTTT.

This clonotype occurred many times. The library was designed around alpha chains, so this beta chain is a stray read whose abundance carries little weight. V gene TRBV19 combines with J gene TRBJ2-2, with D perhaps TRBD1 or TRBD2 (6 bases each). Trimming took off 6 bases at V and 3 bases at J, with 17 bases between the two ends. Germline V lookup: CDR1 LNHDA, CDR2 SQIVND (reference sequence). The CDR3 consists of 16 residues. The DNA for the CDR3 is TGTGCCAGTAGCCCCCGCGGGACACCGTACACCGGGGAGCTGTTTTTT. It is translated as CASSPRGTPYTGELFF.

In its sample, this clonotype was seen a few times. This clone may be a read error of a much larger clone one base away. With the library built for alpha chains, this beta chain is off target and its frequency is not meaningful. V gene TRBV7-2 combines with J gene TRBJ2-1; 11 bases line up with TRBD2. Germline V CDR1 and CDR2: SGHTA, FQGNSA. The CDR3 length is 16 residues. V dropped 5 bases and J dropped 4; count of bases not matched to a gene: 7. CDR3 amino acids: CASSIKTSGVYNEQFF. CDR3 DNA sequence: TGTGCCAGCAGCATTAAGACTAGCGGGGTTTACAATGAGCAGTTCTTC.

This clonotype was seen at least ten times. This beta chain came through as a stray read in a library set up for alpha chains, and its size says little. The genes are TRBV10-3 and TRBJ1-6, with D perhaps TRBD1 (5 bases). This CDR3 has 14 residues. The germline V and J ends were trimmed by 4 bases and 14 bases, with 18 bases remaining between them. Looked up from germline, CDR1 is ENHRY and CDR2 is SYGVKD. CDR3 region: CAISASMGDGSLHF. In nucleotides, the CDR3 is TGTGCCATCAGTGCATCGATGGGGGACGGGTCCCTCCACTTT.

This clonotype was detected many times. Found in a library prepared for alpha chains, this beta chain is an off-target read, and its abundance has little meaning. The chain has TRBV7-9 and TRBJ1-1, with 10 bases matching TRBD1. The CDR3 consists of 13 residues. CDR1 SEHNR and CDR2 FQNEAQ come from the germline V gene (reference sequence). V lost 5 bases to trimming and J lost 4 bases; unmatched junction nucleotides: 1. CDR3 region: CASSDRGPTEAFF. The CDR3 nucleotides are TGTGCCAGCAGCGACAGGGGGCCCACTGAAGCTTTCTTT. The whole variable domain, remainder taken from reference TRBV7-9 and TRBJ1-1, is DTGVSQNPRHKITKRGQNVTFRCDPISEHNRLYWYRQTLGQGPEFLTYFQNEAQLEKSRLLSDRFSAERPKGSFSTLEIQRTEQGDSAMYLCASSDRGPTEAFFGQGTRLTVV.

On this clonotype itself: This beta chain came through as a stray read in a library set up for alpha chains, and its size says little. The chain recombines TRBV28 with TRBJ1-4, with 9 bases fitting TRBD1. CDR1 MDHEN and CDR2 SYDVKM come from the germline V gene. With V trimmed by 6 bases and J by 5 bases, 13 bases remained unmatched. The CDR3 is made up of 17 amino acids. CDR3 nucleotides: TGTGCCAGCAGACCGGCCCTGGACAGGGGCCTCAATGAAAAACTGTTTTTT. This gives the protein CASRPALDRGLNEKLFF.

This clonotype was found a few times. This beta chain turned up in a library designed for alpha chains; as an off-target read, its abundance says little. This chain uses TRBV5-1 with TRBJ1-2, with D hard to call. V gave up 0 bases and J gave up 4 bases, with 10 bases separating them. The germline V gene has CDR1 SGHRS and CDR2 YFSETQ. The CDR3 extends over 14 amino acids. CDR3 nucleotide sequence: TGCGCCAGCAGCTTGGCAGGAGAACCCTATGGCTACACCTTC. Translation: CASSLAGEPYGYTF.

This clonotype was seen many times. Within a library made for alpha chains, this beta chain is off target, and its count is uninformative. DNA for the CDR3: TGTGCCAGCAGCGACAGGGCGTATGGCTACACCTTC. It codes for CASSDRAYGYTF. The chain links TRBV6-6 to TRBJ1-2, with TRBD1 identical over 7 bases. The CDR3 length is 12 residues. Per germline, CDR1 MNHNY and CDR2 SVGAGI (reference sequence). V shed 6 bases and J 5 bases; nucleotides not matched to a gene: 3.

This clonotype is judged medium-sized. The library was built for alpha chains, so this beta chain is an off-target read and its size means little. The rearrangement joins TRBV5-1 to TRBJ2-4; D is possibly TRBD1 or TRBD2 (6 bases each). The CDR3 has 13 amino acids. Germline lookup yields CDR1 SGHRS and CDR2 YFSETQ. Trimming pared 2 bases from V and 8 bases from J, leaving 11 bases between. The CDR3 sequence: CASSLPGEDIQYF. DNA of the CDR3: TGCGCCAGCAGCTTACCAGGGGAGGACATTCAGTACTTC.

This clonotype was detected ten times or more. With the library built for alpha chains, this beta chain is off target and its frequency is not meaningful. The rearrangement links TRBV20-1 to TRBJ2-1; 8 bases line up with TRBD2. This CDR3 has 15 residues. J was trimmed by 2 bases and V by 3 bases; bases with no gene match: 6. CDR1 and CDR2 (germline): DFQATT, SNEGSKA (reference sequence). The CDR3 DNA reads TGCAGTGCTAGCGGCGGGGGGTCCCCCTACAATGAGCAGTTCTTC. Its translation: CSASGGGSPYNEQFF.

This clonotype has more than one count but fewer than ten. This beta chain is an unintended read in a library built for alpha chains; its size means little. This chain links TRBV11-2 with TRBJ1-3; D is undetermined. Germline V gene sequence: CDR1 SGHAT, CDR2 FQNNGV. V was cut by 0 bases and J by 8 bases, with 20 bases left in between. This CDR3 comprises 17 residues. CDR3 region: CASSLEVAASDRDTIYF. Here the CDR3 DNA reads TGTGCCAGCAGCTTAGAGGTGGCGGCCTCGGACCGGGACACCATATATTTT.

This clonotype occurred many times. Since the library was made to target alpha chains, this beta chain is a stray read and its abundance is not meaningful. The V gene is TRBV20-1, the J gene TRBJ2-7; D might be TRBD1 or TRBD2, each matching 5 bases. The CDR3 contains 13 residues. V lost 6 bases and J 2 bases, leaving 14 bases between the germline ends. The germline CDR1 and CDR2 sequences are DFQATT and SNEGSKA (reference sequence). The CDR3 sequence: CSAERDVPYEQYF. In nucleotides, the CDR3 is TGCAGTGCAGAACGGGACGTTCCCTACGAGCAGTACTTC.

This clonotype was seen only a few times. For a library built for alpha chains, this beta chain is a stray read; little rests on its size. The chain combines TRBV12-3 or TRBV12-4 with TRBJ1-5; possibly TRBD1 for D (5 bases). The CDR3 spans 13 residues. The V end lost 5 bases, the J end lost 6 bases, and 11 bases lay between the germline ends. In DNA form, the CDR3 reads TGTGCCAGCAGTATGGGACCTGCTCAGCCCCAGCATTTT. It specifies CASSMGPAQPQHF.

This clonotype is medium-sized within its sample. This beta chain is an unintended read in a library built for alpha chains; its size means little. The chain recombines TRBV4-2 with TRBJ2-7; 7 bases align to TRBD1. CDR1 LGHNA and CDR2 YNFKEQ come from the germline V gene. V lost 0 bases, J lost 2 bases, and 4 bases stayed unmatched. This CDR3 is built from 15 residues. The CDR3 region is CASSQDRQGPYEQYF. The CDR3, as DNA: TGTGCCAGCAGCCAAGACCGACAGGGTCCCTACGAGCAGTACTTC.